A selection of T cell receptor beta chains follows, all from one sample in a study of response to subunit inactivated influenza vaccine. TCRdb reanalysed the RT-PCR reads using MiXCR and keeps one entry per CDR3 protein. The sample has around 600,000 distinct CDR3 sequences, about 10% seen once. These same records also appear under a second study, on T cells expressing NK-cell markers.

The sample consisted of PBMCs from blood, taken on the day of vaccination. Receptors were obtained from a man aged 50 or older who received an inactivated influenza vaccine. CDR3s include the opening cysteine and the closing phenylalanine or tryptophan. A D gene is named only where the DNA matches it firmly. Expanded clones get a size class; other rows say once, few or many, or leave the size out.

size | J | V | D | CDR3 | DNA
many | TRBJ1-2 | TRBV11-3 | . | CASSFGGGPILYGYTF | TGTGCCAGCAGCTTCGGCGGGGGGCCGATCTTATATGGCTACACCTTC
. | TRBJ2-4 | TRBV29-1 | TRBD1 | CSVTGGDFGNIQYF | TGCAGCGTGACAGGGGGGGACTTCGGGAACATTCAGTACTTC
many | TRBJ2-7 | TRBV7-9 | . | CASSPLTVYEQYF | TGTGCCAGCAGCCCCCTGACGGTCTACGAGCAGTACTTC
. | TRBJ2-1 | TRBV7-2 | TRBD2 | CASSYQRGGHNEQFF | TGTGCCAGCAGCTACCAGCGGGGGGGCCACAATGAGCAGTTCTTC
. | TRBJ2-1 | TRBV12-3/TRBV12-4 | . | CASSLQSGFGGEQFF | TGTGCCAGCAGTTTACAGTCGGGTTTTGGAGGGGAGCAGTTCTTC
. | TRBJ2-5 | TRBV5-1 | TRBD2 | CASSLSGAKETQYF | TGCGCCAGCAGCTTAAGCGGGGCGAAAGAGACCCAGTACTTC
. | TRBJ2-3 | TRBV7-9 | . | CASSLRLDSTDTQYF | TGTGCCAGCAGTCTTAGACTAGATAGCACAGATACGCAGTATTTT
few | TRBJ1-2 | TRBV29-1 | TRBD1 | CSGTGGGYGYTF | TGCAGCGGTACAGGGGGCGGATATGGCTACACCTTC
. | TRBJ2-7 | TRBV7-9 | . | CASSQRDSGAYEQYF | TGTGCCAGCAGCCAACGGGACTCAGGTGCCTACGAGCAGTACTTC
. | TRBJ1-5 | TRBV6-1 | . | CASSEFGGVEPQHF | TGTGCCAGCAGTGAATTCGGGGGCGTTGAGCCCCAGCATTTT
few | TRBJ2-4 | TRBV27 | . | CASSSPLAKNIQYF | TGTGCCAGCAGTTCCCCTCTAGCCAAAAACATTCAGTACTTC
. | TRBJ1-6 | TRBV10-3 | TRBD1 | CAISVSGQGDSPLHF | TGTGCCATCAGTGTGTCGGGACAGGGCGATTCACCCCTCCACTTT
few | TRBJ1-6 | TRBV4-3 | TRBD1 | CASSQDAYRGGSPLHF | TGCGCCAGCAGCCAAGACGCCTACAGGGGAGGTTCACCCCTCCACTTT
. | TRBJ2-7 | TRBV18 | TRBD1 | CASSPVRTGASEQYF | TGTGCCAGCTCACCAGTCAGGACAGGGGCATCCGAGCAGTACTTC
. | TRBJ1-2 | TRBV20-1 | . | CSARDSSSDGYTF | TGCAGTGCTAGAGACTCCTCATCGGATGGCTACACCTTC
. | TRBJ2-3 | TRBV7-9 | . | CASSSRAGPSTDTQYF | TGTGCCAGCAGTAGCAGAGCAGGTCCTTCCACAGATACGCAGTATTTT
. | TRBJ2-3 | TRBV20-1 | . | CSARPSGATDTQYF | TGCAGTGCTAGGCCCTCCGGGGCCACAGATACGCAGTATTTT
few | TRBJ2-1 | TRBV20-1 | TRBD1 | CSARDRGNYNEQFF | TGCAGTGCTAGGGACAGGGGGAATTACAATGAGCAGTTCTTC
many | TRBJ2-1 | TRBV6-5 | TRBD2 | CASSTSGSNEQFF | TGTGCCAGCAGTACTAGCGGGAGTAATGAGCAGTTCTTC
. | TRBJ2-2 | TRBV27 | TRBD2 | CASSPGGGTSAGELFF | TGTGCCAGCAGCCCAGGAGGTGGGACTAGCGCCGGGGAGCTGTTTTTT
many | TRBJ1-2 | TRBV5-1 | . | CASSETQGNYGYTF | TGCGCCAGCAGCGAGACACAGGGAAACTATGGCTACACCTTC
. | TRBJ2-1 | TRBV12-3/TRBV12-4 | . | CASSLSADEQFF | TGTGCCAGCAGTTTATCGGCGGATGAGCAGTTCTTC
. | TRBJ2-5 | TRBV7-9 | . | CASSPEGVSQETQYF | TGTGCCAGCAGCCCAGAGGGCGTGAGCCAAGAGACCCAGTACTTC
. | TRBJ1-5 | TRBV20-1 | . | CCARDPIRFSNQPQHF | TGCTGTGCTAGAGATCCTATAAGGTTTAGCAATCAGCCCCAGCATTTT
. | TRBJ2-1 | TRBV7-6 | . | CASSLSRDINEQFF | TGTGCCAGCAGCTTAAGTAGGGATATCAATGAGCAGTTCTTC
. | TRBJ2-1 | TRBV5-4 | TRBD2 | CASSLGSSGGVSYNEQFF | TGTGCCAGCAGCTTGGGATCTAGCGGGGGGGTTAGCTACAATGAGCAGTTCTTC
many | TRBJ2-2 | TRBV20-1 | . | CSAPVAGELFF | TGCAGTGCTCCGGTCGCCGGGGAGCTGTTTTTT
. | TRBJ2-4 | TRBV18 | TRBD2 | CASSLLTSGSAKNIQYF | TGTGCCAGCTCACTCCTTACTAGCGGAAGTGCCAAAAACATTCAGTACTTC
many | TRBJ2-7 | TRBV27 | . | CASSSLWAGAPYEQYF | TGTGCCAGCAGCTCACTCTGGGCGGGTGCCCCCTACGAGCAGTACTTC
. | TRBJ2-7 | TRBV5-1 | . | CASSLARDNYEQYF | TGCGCCAGCAGCTTGGCCAGGGACAACTACGAGCAGTACTTC
few | TRBJ2-7 | TRBV12-3/TRBV12-4 | TRBD1 | CASRTMGQGADEQYF | TGTGCCAGCAGAACGATGGGACAGGGGGCGGACGAGCAGTACTTC
few | TRBJ1-1 | TRBV2 | . | CASSVQHTEAFF | TGTGCCAGCAGTGTGCAACACACTGAAGCTTTCTTT
. | TRBJ2-7 | TRBV6-1 | . | CASSGSGDDSYEQYF | TGTGCCAGCAGTGGATCAGGAGATGACTCCTACGAGCAGTACTTC
many | TRBJ1-5 | TRBV12-3/TRBV12-4 | . | CASSFASHQPQHF | TGTGCCAGCAGTTTTGCCAGTCATCAGCCCCAGCATTTT
. | TRBJ2-7 | TRBV15 | TRBD2 | CATSRDSGSRDF | TGTGCCACCAGCAGAGACAGCGGGAGTCGCGACTTC
. | TRBJ2-7 | TRBV5-1 | TRBD2 | CASSPGLAGSGEQYF | TGCGCCAGCAGCCCCGGACTAGCGGGGAGTGGCGAGCAGTACTTC
. | TRBJ1-2 | TRBV29-1 | TRBD1 | CSVDAMGQDIYGYTF | TGCAGCGTTGATGCCATGGGACAGGACATTTATGGCTACACCTTC
. | TRBJ2-5 | TRBV18 | . | CASSANRETQYF | TGTGCCAGCTCGGCGAATCGAGAGACCCAGTACTTC
. | TRBJ2-1 | TRBV6-2/TRBV6-3 | TRBD2 | CASNFRGTSGASYNEQFF | TGTGCCAGCAATTTTCGTGGGACTAGCGGGGCGTCCTACAATGAGCAGTTCTTC
few | TRBJ1-1 | TRBV3-1 | . | CASSHQRNTEAFF | TGTGCCAGCAGCCACCAGAGGAACACTGAAGCTTTCTTT
many | TRBJ1-2 | TRBV29-1 | . | CSVEDGNYGYTF | TGCAGCGTTGAAGACGGGAACTATGGCTACACCTTC
. | TRBJ2-5 | TRBV5-4 | TRBD2 | CASSLVGTSGETQYF | TGTGCCAGCAGCTTGGTTGGGACTAGCGGAGAGACCCAGTACTTC
few | TRBJ2-7 | TRBV29-1 | . | CSVAVSYEQYF | TGCAGCGTTGCCGTCTCCTACGAGCAGTACTTC
many | TRBJ1-5 | TRBV6-1 | . | CASSPNPDRISNQPQHF | TGTGCCAGCAGCCCAAATCCCGACAGGATAAGCAATCAGCCCCAGCATTTT
few | TRBJ2-1 | TRBV20-1 | TRBD2 | CSATKREVSGITRGNEQFF | TGCAGTGCTACCAAGCGGGAGGTCTCCGGAATCACCAGGGGCAATGAGCAGTTCTTC